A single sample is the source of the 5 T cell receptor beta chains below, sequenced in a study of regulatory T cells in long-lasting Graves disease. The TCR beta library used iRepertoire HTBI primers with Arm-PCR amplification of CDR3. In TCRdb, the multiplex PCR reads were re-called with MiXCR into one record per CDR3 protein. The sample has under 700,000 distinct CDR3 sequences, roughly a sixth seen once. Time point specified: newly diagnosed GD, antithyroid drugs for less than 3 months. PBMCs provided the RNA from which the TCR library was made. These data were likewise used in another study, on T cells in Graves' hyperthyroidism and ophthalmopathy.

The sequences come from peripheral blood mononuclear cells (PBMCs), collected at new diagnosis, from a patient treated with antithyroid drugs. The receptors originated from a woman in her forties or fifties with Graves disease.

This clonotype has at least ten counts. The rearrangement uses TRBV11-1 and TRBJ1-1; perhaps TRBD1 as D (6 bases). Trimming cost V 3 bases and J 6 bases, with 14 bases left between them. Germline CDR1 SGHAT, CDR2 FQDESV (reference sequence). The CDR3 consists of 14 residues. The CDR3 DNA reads TGTGCCAGCAGCTTTGAGGGGGGGTTCGCTGAAGCTTTCTTT. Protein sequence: CASSFEGGFAEAFF.

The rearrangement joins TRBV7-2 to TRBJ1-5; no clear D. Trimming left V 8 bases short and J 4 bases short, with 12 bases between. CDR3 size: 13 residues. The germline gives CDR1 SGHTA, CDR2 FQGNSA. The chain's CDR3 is CASGPGLNQPQHF. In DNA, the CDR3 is TGTGCCAGCGGCCCCGGGCTTAATCAGCCCCAGCATTTT.

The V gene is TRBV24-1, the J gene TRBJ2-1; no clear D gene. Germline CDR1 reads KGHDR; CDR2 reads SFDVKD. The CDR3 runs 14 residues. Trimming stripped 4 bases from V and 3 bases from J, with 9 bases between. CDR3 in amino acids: CATSDNLSYNEQFF. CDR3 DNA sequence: TGTGCCACCAGTGACAATTTAAGCTACAATGAGCAGTTCTTC.

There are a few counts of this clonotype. The CDR3 DNA reads as TGCGCCAGCAGCCAAGAAACGGGCGGCGCTACTAACTATGGCTACACCTTC. Translating it yields CASSQETGGATNYGYTF. The rearrangement joins TRBV4-1 to TRBJ1-2; D remains unclear. Between the trimmed V and J ends, which lost 0 bases and 0 bases, there was a span of 14 bases. The germline V gene has CDR1 MGHRA and CDR2 YSYEKL. The CDR3 runs to 17 residues.

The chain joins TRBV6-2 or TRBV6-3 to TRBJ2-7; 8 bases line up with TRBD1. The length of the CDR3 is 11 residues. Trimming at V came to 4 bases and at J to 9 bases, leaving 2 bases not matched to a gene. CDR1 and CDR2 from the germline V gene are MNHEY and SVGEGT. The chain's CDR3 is CASSSGQGQYF. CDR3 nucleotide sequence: TGTGCCAGCAGTTCCGGACAGGGGCAGTACTTC.